This T cell receptor beta chain was recorded in a study of vaccination and CD4 T cells after COVID-19. Study-wide background: Median draw time for post-COVID samples was roughly 100 days post-diagnosis (range 35 to 161). Samples were taken after vaccination, a median of around 67 days after dose two, with a range of 14 to 241. Stimuli were overlapping spike peptide pools of SARS-CoV-2 and three common cold coronaviruses (HCoV-NL63, HCoV-OC43, HCoV-229E).

Concerning this clonotype: Its specificity is unknown.

The CDR3 totals 14 residues. V dropped 4 bases and J dropped 1; count of bases not matched to a gene: 5. Germline-derived CDR1 and CDR2 are DFQATT and SNEGSKA (reference sequence). Once obtained from cultured CD4+ T cells, the DNA was sequenced using the Oncomine TCR Beta short-read assay. TCRdb re-analysed the PCR reads in MiXCR, keeping a single row per CDR3 protein. The table shows about 6,300 distinct CDR3 sequences, with about 70% occurring only once. Treatment in this sample: roughly ten-day PBMC culture with coronavirus spike peptide pools or control peptides (ViraFEST assay). There were positive PCR dates ranging from March to December 2020, all predating US Alpha, Beta and Delta variants.

The sample was CD4+ T cells from blood, cultured in vitro. The TCR originated in a human donor who had recovered from COVID-19. This chain connects TRBV20-1 to TRBJ2-3, with 7 positions matching TRBD1. CDR3 nucleotides: TGCAGTGCTACCCGGACAGGAGGCACAGATACGCAGTATTTT. Translation: CSATRTGGTDTQYF.